This TCR beta chain is drawn from a study of T-cell reconstitution after alpha-beta-depleted transplantation in children (dated by TCRdb to the mid-2010s). Regarding the study in general: Using TCR repertoire profiling, the study followed T-cell immune reconstitution in a quantitative way in children after TCRalphabeta/CD19-depleted allogeneic hematopoietic cell transplantation.

CDR1 and CDR2 are drawn from the germline V gene (reference sequence): SEHNR, FQNEAQ. V is cut by 5 bases and J by 0 bases, and the space between the germline ends is 10 bases. From the cysteine up to the phenylalanine, the CDR3 has a length of 14 residues. The retained sequence is limited to the CDR3, 42 bases, with the frame set at the first base. What the study reported, not specific to this receptor: The apparently early alphabetaT-cell count recovery about two months after transplant was reportedly dependent on only several hundred rapidly expanded clones derived from non-depleted graft cells. Over subsequent months, a decline in hyperexpanded clone frequencies was noted, and after one year, T-cell counts and TCRbeta diversity were mostly ascribed to newly produced T cells. In some patients, the high TCRbeta diversity seen at day 60 was put down to recipient T cells and intrathymic progenitors that had survived conditioning.

This clonotype was seen many times. It has no known antigen specificity. One base away there is no much larger clone; base qualities are not given. Library preparation was by PCR. TCRdb lists the instrument as Illumina HiSeq 2500. Molecular barcoding was employed in the preparation of TCR libraries, with unique molecular identifiers being used to normalize TCRbeta repertoire quantification. In-frame beta chains were kept once TCRdb had trimmed the public reads at Q25 with fastp and called clones with MiXCR. Each CDR3 protein appears once, grouped with its most common genes and DNA. This sample comprises around 370,000 distinct CDR3 sequences, about a sixth of them detected only once. Clones ranked in the top ten supply roughly 40% of the sample. The treatment or condition label, as the study defines it: allogeneic hematopoietic cell transplantation with graft depleted of TCRalphabeta T cells and CD19 B cells. The transplant recipients were children given TCRalphabeta/CD19-depleted allogeneic hematopoietic cell grafts.

This sample comprised PBMCs, mostly from graft donor cells, obtained 360 days after TCRalphabeta/CD19-depleted stem cell transplant. Here the chain combines TRBV7-9 and TRBJ1-1; confidence is insufficient to name the D gene. This TCR derives from a male patient between 2 and 15 years old who had a stem cell transplant for acute lymphoblastic leukemia, so the T cells may come from the graft donor. CDR3 sequence: CASSPGRLNTEAFF. At the DNA level, the sequence is TGTGCCAGCAGCCCCGGCAGATTGAACACTGAAGCTTTCTTT.